The clone carrying this TCR beta chain occurred a few times. Per germline, CDR1 MNHEY and CDR2 SMNVEV (reference sequence). The V end was cut by 6 bases, the J end by 2 bases, with 11 bases between. The CDR3 has 15 residues. Isolated RNA was reverse transcribed in full, so expressed TCRB transcripts were sequenced. Sequencing used immunoSEQ multiplex PCR; TCRdb keeps in-frame clones, though not all of them. The sample lists over 300,000 clones, 7.5% to 9% occurring once. This specimen comes from a study of beta chain features in type 1 diabetes. The chain has TRBV27 and TRBJ2-6; the D is unclear. The sequencing sample was made of central memory CD4+ T cells from blood. The sequence was obtained from a young woman in good health. Here the CDR3 reads CASSLFQAGANVLTF. CDR3 in DNA: TGTGCCAGCAGCCTTTTCCAGGCTGGGGCCAACGTCCTGACTTTC.